These 25 T cell receptor beta chains were sequenced from one sample in a study of post-analysis software for immune sequencing data. Study results and caveats: Roughly five TRBV segments occurring more often in patients than controls included TRBV5-6, TRBV5-1 and TRBV20-1.

These receptors have no identified antigens. cDNA libraries for TCR beta contained unique molecular identifiers. TCRdb reanalysed the PCR reads using MiXCR and keeps one entry per CDR3 protein. The sample has over 300,000 distinct CDR3 sequences, roughly 38% seen once. The sequencing input was blood. The source is a girl aged 5 to 17 with multiple sclerosis.

This clonotype was seen more than once but under ten times. V and J are TRBV15 and TRBJ2-7, with TRBD2 matching 9 bases. CDR3 length: 21 amino acids. CDR1 and CDR2 from the germline V gene are LNHNV and YYDKDF (reference sequence). V lost 3 bases and J lost 0; bases outside the gene matches: 21. The CDR3 nucleotides read TGTGCCACCAGCAGTAGGGTTATCGGACTAGCGACGAATTACATCTCCTACGAGCAGTACTTC. Its translation is CATSSRVIGLATNYISYEQYF. Filled out from reference TRBV15 and TRBJ2-7, the complete variable domain reads DAMVIQNPRYQVTQFGKPVTLSCSQTLNHNVMYWYQQKSSQAPKLLFHYYDKDFNNEADTPDNFQSRRPNTSFCFLDIRSPGLGDTAMYLCATSSRVIGLATNYISYEQYFGPGTRLTVT.

This clonotype was detected ten times or more. The chain has TRBV5-1 and TRBJ2-1, with 7 bases lining up with TRBD2. Per germline, CDR1 SGHRS and CDR2 YFSETQ. CDR3 length: 16 amino acids. The ends lost 0 bases at V and 10 bases at J; junction bases unmatched: 13. The CDR3 here is CASSLGPGLTLREQFF. The DNA of the CDR3 is TGCGCCAGCAGCTTGGGCCCGGGACTAACCCTTCGGGAGCAGTTCTTC. Based on the CDR3 plus reference TRBV5-1 and TRBJ2-1, the full variable domain is KAGVTQTPRYLIKTRGQQVTLSCSPISGHRSVSWYQQTPGQGLQFLFEYFSETQRNKGNFPGRFSGRQFSNSRSEMNVSTLELGDSALYLCASSLGPGLTLREQFFGPGTRLTVL.

The chain links TRBV12-3 or TRBV12-4 to TRBJ1-2; 8 bases are shared with TRBD1. CDR3 length: 17 amino acids. Germline trimming cut 9 bases from V and 0 bases from J; bases unmatched to any gene: 15. CDR3 sequence reads: CASSPGQARFANYGYTF. As DNA, the CDR3 is TGTGCCAGTTCCCCGGGACAGGCGAGATTTGCTAACTATGGCTACACCTTC.

CDR3: CASSSGGFTHKETQYF. In DNA, the CDR3 is TGTGCCAGCAGCTCAGGGGGTTTTACTCACAAGGAGACCCAGTACTTC. V usage is TRBV7-9 and J usage is TRBJ2-7; 7 positions match TRBD1. The assigned J gene may be wrong: the sequence end matches TRBJ2-5 better. This CDR3 comprises 16 residues. CDR1 and CDR2 (germline): SEHNR, FQNEAQ (reference sequence).

The J gene is TRBJ1-4, the V gene TRBV27, with a possible D match to TRBD1 (5 bases). Germline V gene data show CDR1 as MNHEY and CDR2 as SMNVEV (reference sequence). Trimming cost V 4 bases and J 4 bases, with 16 bases left between them. CDR3 length equals 16 residues. For the CDR3, the DNA is TGTGCCAGCAGTTCCTCAACAGGCTTCCATAATGAAAAACTGTTTTTT. Its protein is CASSSSTGFHNEKLFF.

This clonotype was observed a few times. The chain employs TRBV27 and TRBJ1-1; TRBD1 matches 7 bases. Looked up from germline, CDR1 is MNHEY and CDR2 is SMNVEV (reference sequence). The CDR3 totals 16 residues. Trimming cost V 3 bases and J 3 bases; bases outside gene matches: 10. CDR3 in DNA: TGTGCCAGCAGTTTGCACAGGGGTGAGGGGGACACTGAAGCTTTCTTT. This encodes CASSLHRGEGDTEAFF.

This clonotype was recorded a few times. CDR3: CASSQLTSGNTDTQYF. In DNA, the CDR3 is TGTGCCAGCAGCCAGCTGACTAGCGGGAACACAGATACGCAGTATTTT. The rearrangement joins TRBV3-1 to TRBJ2-3; the match to TRBD2 covers 11 bases. Losses at the gene ends were 3 bases for V and 2 bases for J; bases not matched to a gene: 4. Germline lookup yields CDR1 LGHDT and CDR2 YNNKEL (reference sequence). The CDR3 has 16 residues.

The chain carries TRBV7-6 and TRBJ1-2, with TRBD1 identical over 8 bases. Germline assignment: CDR1 SGHVS and CDR2 FNYEAQ. The CDR3 covers 16 residues. Trimming at V came to 5 bases and at J to 4 bases, leaving 12 bases not matched to a gene. CDR3 bases: TGTGCCAGCAGCCCCGGACAGGGTGGTTATGGCTATGGCTACACCTTC. Its protein product is CASSPGQGGYGYGYTF.

As to this clonotype: The junction differs from germline at one of its ends, possibly a read error. The V call is TRBV19, the J call TRBJ2-7, with D possibly matching TRBD1 (5 bases). Germline V lookup: CDR1 LNHDA, CDR2 SQIVND (reference sequence). This CDR3 spans 15 amino acids. The CDR3 DNA sequence: TGTGCCAGCAGTAATCAGGGTGGTGTTACCTACGAGCAGTACTTC. Amino acid sequence: CASSNQGGVTYEQYF.

Only a few counts were recorded for this clonotype. The V call is TRBV6-5, the J call TRBJ2-1; D ambiguous. The CDR3 runs 13 residues. CDR1 is MNHEY and CDR2 is SVGAGI in the germline V gene. Trimming cost V 0 bases and J 5 bases, with 5 bases left between them. The CDR3 nucleotides are TGTGCCAGCAGTTACTCGAGTGACAATGAGCAGTTCTTC. Amino acids: CASSYSSDNEQFF.

This chain uses TRBV6-4 with TRBJ1-2; D is possibly TRBD1 (6 bases). The CDR3 is 14 residues long. Trimming left V 6 bases short and J 1 base short, with 12 bases between. The V gene's germline CDR1 is MRHNA and CDR2 SNTAGT. CDR3 bases: TGTGCCAGCAGCCCCGAGGGGGTTAACTATGGCTACACCTTC. It translates to CASSPEGVNYGYTF.

The chain links TRBV12-3 or TRBV12-4 to TRBJ1-2; D gene unclear. The CDR3 length is 14 residues. Trimming stripped 6 bases from V and 6 bases from J, with 17 bases between. The CDR3 sequence: CASSQQGFTNGYTF. The CDR3 DNA reads as TGTGCCAGCAGCCAGCAAGGATTTACGAATGGCTACACCTTC.

CDR3 sequence (DNA): TGTGCCAGCAGCTCGTTCGGCTCCTACAATGAGCAGTTCTTC. It is translated as CASSSFGSYNEQFF. V is TRBV13 and J is TRBJ2-1; no clear D gene. Germline assignment: CDR1 PRHDT and CDR2 FYEKMQ (reference sequence). The CDR3 is made up of 14 amino acids. V was cut by 4 bases and J by 0 bases, with 7 bases left in between.

This chain uses TRBV5-1 with TRBJ1-1; a possible D gene is TRBD1 (5 bases). V was trimmed by 4 bases and J by 0 bases, leaving 10 bases between them. The CDR3 consists of 14 residues. The germline V gene has CDR1 SGHRS and CDR2 YFSETQ. In nucleotides, the CDR3 is TGCGCCAGCAGCGGGGACGGTTTGAACACTGAAGCTTTCTTT. Translating gives CASSGDGLNTEAFF.

The genes are TRBV6-1 and TRBJ1-2; D call uncertain. V lost 8 bases and J 4 bases, leaving 11 bases between the germline ends. Germline-derived CDR1 and CDR2 are MNHNS and SASEGT. The CDR3 totals 12 residues. The CDR3 loop reads CASGSWGYGYTF. For the CDR3, the DNA is TGTGCCAGCGGGAGTTGGGGCTATGGCTACACCTTC.

This clonotype has only a few counts. The genes are TRBV20-1 and TRBJ2-1; a weak D match, TRBD2 (6 bases). The germline gives CDR1 DFQATT, CDR2 SNEGSKA (reference sequence). Trimming removed 1 base at V and 4 bases at J, with 11 bases between. The CDR3 length is 14 residues. CDR3 loop: CSARVPGLYNEQFF. CDR3 in DNA: TGCAGTGCTAGAGTCCCGGGACTTTACAATGAGCAGTTCTTC.

The J gene is TRBJ2-3, the V gene TRBV7-2; D is undetermined. The CDR3 spans 12 residues. V was shortened by 2 bases and J by 4 bases, with 4 bases between the two germline ends. CDR1 and CDR2 from the germline V gene are SGHTA and FQGNSA. The CDR3 loop is CASSLRPDTQYF. The CDR3, as DNA: TGTGCCAGCAGCTTACGGCCAGATACGCAGTATTTT.

This clonotype was observed a handful of times. The chain joins TRBV13 to TRBJ1-1, with TRBD1 as a possible D gene (5 bases). Trimming stripped 0 bases from V and 3 bases from J, with 5 bases between. The CDR3 consists of 13 residues. Germline CDR1 PRHDT, CDR2 FYEKMQ (reference sequence). The CDR3 spells CASSLGRDTEAFF. The CDR3 DNA follows: TGTGCCAGCAGCTTAGGCAGGGACACTGAAGCTTTCTTT.

This clonotype was detected only a few times. This chain links TRBV20-1 with TRBJ1-1, with D uncertain. V was pared by 5 bases and J by 3 bases, with 13 bases between. The CDR3 totals 13 residues. Germline V lookup: CDR1 DFQATT, CDR2 SNEGSKA (reference sequence). Here the CDR3 reads CSAPPRPDTEAFF. The CDR3 bases are TGCAGTGCTCCTCCAAGGCCGGACACTGAAGCTTTCTTT.

This clonotype was picked up a small number of times. This chain joins TRBV4-3 and TRBJ1-1; possible D gene TRBD1, 5 bases. CDR3 length equals 15 residues. CDR1 and CDR2 (germline): LGHNA, YSLEER. V was clipped by 0 bases and J by 3 bases, with 11 bases between them. CDR3 DNA sequence: TGCGCCAGCAGCCAAGAAAGGGGAGGGGACACTGAAGCTTTCTTT. This encodes CASSQERGGDTEAFF.

This chain joins TRBV19 and TRBJ2-7, with TRBD1 matching 9 bases. Germline CDR1 and CDR2: LNHDA and SQIVND (reference sequence). The trim removed 5 bases at V and 1 base at J, leaving 3 bases unmatched. CDR3 length: 14 residues. The CDR3 is CASSGTGRSYEQYF. The CDR3 DNA follows: TGTGCCAGTAGTGGGACAGGGCGATCCTACGAGCAGTACTTC.

This clonotype was counted a few times. This sequence joins TRBV29-1 and TRBJ1-2; D is unresolved. CDR1 SQVTM and CDR2 ANQGSEA come from the germline V gene. The CDR3 consists of 11 residues. V lost 5 bases and J lost 3, with 7 bases in between. CDR3 in DNA: TGCAGCGTTATGGATGACTATGGCTACACCTTC. It yields the protein CSVMDDYGYTF.

V gene TRBV15 combines with J gene TRBJ2-5; 12 bases agree with TRBD2. Per the germline V gene, CDR1 is LNHNV and CDR2 is YYDKDF (reference sequence). V shed 0 bases and J 5 bases; nucleotides not matched to a gene: 16. This CDR3 is 20 amino acids long. In DNA, the CDR3 is TGTGCCACCAGCAGAGAGGGCACTAGCGGGGGGCCAACACTCGATGAGACCCAGTACTTC. Residues: CATSREGTSGGPTLDETQYF.

This clonotype has a handful of counts. The chain has TRBV20-1 and TRBJ2-7, with D hard to call. The J call may be incorrect, as the DNA end agrees better with TRBJ2-5. The germline CDR1 and CDR2 sequences are DFQATT and SNEGSKA (reference sequence). The CDR3 extends over 12 amino acids. The CDR3 region is CSARGPVETQYF. CDR3 sequence (DNA): TGCAGTGCTAGAGGGCCCGTCGAGACCCAGTACTTC.

J is TRBJ1-2 and V is TRBV20-1; D gene uncertain. CDR1 and CDR2 from the germline V gene are DFQATT and SNEGSKA (reference sequence). The CDR3 length is 15 residues. Trimming pared 0 bases from V and 1 base from J, leaving 12 bases between. The CDR3 spells CSAREKTDFNYGYTF. The CDR3 DNA follows: TGCAGTGCTAGAGAAAAAACTGATTTTAACTATGGCTACACCTTC.